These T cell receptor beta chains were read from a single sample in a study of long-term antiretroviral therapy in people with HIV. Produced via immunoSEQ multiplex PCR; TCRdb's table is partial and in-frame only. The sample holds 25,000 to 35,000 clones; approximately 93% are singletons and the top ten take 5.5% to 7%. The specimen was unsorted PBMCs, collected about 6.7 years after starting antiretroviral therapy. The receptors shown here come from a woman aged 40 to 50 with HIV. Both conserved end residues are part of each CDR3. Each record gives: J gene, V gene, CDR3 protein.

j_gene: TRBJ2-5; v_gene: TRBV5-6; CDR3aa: CASSEGFAGPGETQYF
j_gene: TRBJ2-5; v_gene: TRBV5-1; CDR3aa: CASSLGDLPGTQYF
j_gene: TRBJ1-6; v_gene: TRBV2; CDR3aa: CASRDPGSRGSSYNSPLHF
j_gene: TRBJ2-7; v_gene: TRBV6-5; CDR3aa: CASSYIQGANEQYF
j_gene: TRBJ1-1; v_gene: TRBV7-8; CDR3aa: CASSLDGLGAFF
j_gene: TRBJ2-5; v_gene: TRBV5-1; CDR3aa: CASSLASGGSETQYF
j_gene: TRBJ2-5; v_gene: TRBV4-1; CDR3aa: CASSPGGQGAAETQYF
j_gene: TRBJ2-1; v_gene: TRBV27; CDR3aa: CASKPRDSSYNEQFF
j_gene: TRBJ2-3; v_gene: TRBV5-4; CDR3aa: CASSPTGGPRTDTQYF
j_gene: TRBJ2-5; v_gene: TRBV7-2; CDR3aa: CASSFTPGLWRETQYF
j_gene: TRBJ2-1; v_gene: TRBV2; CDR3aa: CASTRDRVIYNEQFF
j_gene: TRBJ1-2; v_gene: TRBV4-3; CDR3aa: CASSQDRGISGYTF
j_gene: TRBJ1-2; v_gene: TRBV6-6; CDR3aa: CASSINNRPSNYGYTF
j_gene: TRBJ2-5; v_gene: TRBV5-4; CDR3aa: CASSPQGASGGETQYF
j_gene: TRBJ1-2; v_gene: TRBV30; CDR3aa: CAWYSANYGYTF
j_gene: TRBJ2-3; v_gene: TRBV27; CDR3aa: CASSIRAASGVNTDTQYF
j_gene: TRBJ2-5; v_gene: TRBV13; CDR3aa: CASSLSTEKQETQYF
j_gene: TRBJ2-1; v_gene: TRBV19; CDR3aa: CASSPLGLDGDEQFF
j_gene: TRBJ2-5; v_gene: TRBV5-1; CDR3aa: CASSPIQGAETQYF
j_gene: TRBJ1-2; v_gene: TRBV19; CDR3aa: CASSDRGSYGYTF
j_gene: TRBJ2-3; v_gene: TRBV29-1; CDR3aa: CSVEVETASTDTQYF
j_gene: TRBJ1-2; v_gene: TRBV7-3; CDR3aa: CASSSRPQGGTAGYTF
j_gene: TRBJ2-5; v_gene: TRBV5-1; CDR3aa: CASSWERGGLETQYF
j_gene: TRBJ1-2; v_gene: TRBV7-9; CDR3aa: CASSLQSRYTF
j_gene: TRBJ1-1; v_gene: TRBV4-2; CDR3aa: CASSQQDGENTEAFF
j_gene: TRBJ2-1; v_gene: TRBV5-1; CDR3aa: CASSLAESSYNEQFF
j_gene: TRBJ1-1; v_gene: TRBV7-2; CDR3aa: CASSFDRGAEAFF
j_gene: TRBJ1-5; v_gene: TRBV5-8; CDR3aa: CASSGILSGNQPQHF